Sequencing of this T cell receptor (beta chain) was carried out in a study of lymphopenia after photon versus proton radiotherapy (dated by TCRdb to between 2017 and 2020). Background on the whole study: The immunological effects of photon versus proton radiation therapy were compared in patients with gastrointestinal tumors who developed high-grade lymphopenia. The cohort included around 22 patients with gastrointestinal tumors who developed lymphopenia after receiving either photon or proton therapy. The goal of the study was to describe how the two radiation modalities differ in their effects on the immune system.

Receptor libraries were prepared by the immunoSEQ multiplex PCR assay. T cell repertoires were profiled by deep sequencing of rearranged TCR beta loci, alongside multiparametric flow cytometry. TCRdb's version of the immuneACCESS table is confined to in-frame rearrangements and falls short of the full clone set. An unresolved V gene accounts for under half of the shortfall where checked; the remainder is of unknown origin. The sample has under 70,000 clones on record, approximately 90% of them singletons. 2.2% of the sample lies in the top ten. Concerning this clone itself: Its cognate antigen has yet to be identified. No base-level quality is on record; no much larger clone is a single base apart.

V was cut back by 7 bases and J by 2 bases, leaving a gap of 16 bases between them. From a lookup of the germline V gene, CDR1 and CDR2 are SNHLY and FYNNEI. The CDR3 has 15 amino acids, counting the end cysteine and phenylalanine. The kept DNA is CDR3 alone, 45 bases in frame from the first base. On the study overall, not on this receptor specifically: Across the cohort, a larger post-nadir drop in TCR diversity was inversely correlated with overall survival time among patients who died. During treatment, patients who received proton therapy stayed relatively stable, whereas patients who received photon therapy lost naive T cells and TCR diversity and gained effector/memory populations. After the lymphocyte count nadir, oligoclonal expansion, especially of CD8+ Temra cells, was observed in photon-treated repertoires, and the drop in diversity was driven by this expansion. The survival association was assessed only in patients who died, and better survival with proton therapy was presented by the authors as a possibility rather than a demonstrated result.

The clonotype was recovered from a woman in her thirties or forties with cholangiocarcinoma. This sequence uses TRBV2 and TRBJ2-3; no D gene is confidently identified. This specimen consisted of peripheral blood, obtained from a patient treated with photon-based radiotherapy. In nucleotides, the sequence is TGTGCCAGCAACCGAGGCACCACCAACACAGATACGCAGTATTTT. It translates to CASNRGTTNTDTQYF.